A single TCR beta chain is shown here with its context. These data come from a study of T-cell memory formation after mild COVID-19. Via MiXCR, TCRdb re-called the 5' RACE reads, giving one row per CDR3 protein. This sample carries 250,000 to 350,000 distinct CDR3 sequences, about 16% of them seen once, and the ten largest clones take 22%. This receptor was taken from a man between 18 and 29 years old who had mild COVID-19 (a few samples of this study predate the infection). Cell type and time point are not known. The sequenced sample was PBMCs or a T cell subset sorted from them (not recorded which).

The CDR3 DNA reads as TGTGCCAGCAGGGACCCTGCCTTGGGCCAGTACTTC. This translates into CASRDPALGQYF. The J gene is TRBJ2-5, the V gene TRBV6-6; D ambiguous. Per germline, CDR1 MNHNY and CDR2 SVGAGI (reference sequence). Trimming left V 6 bases short and J 10 bases short, with 15 bases between. The CDR3 is 12 amino acids.